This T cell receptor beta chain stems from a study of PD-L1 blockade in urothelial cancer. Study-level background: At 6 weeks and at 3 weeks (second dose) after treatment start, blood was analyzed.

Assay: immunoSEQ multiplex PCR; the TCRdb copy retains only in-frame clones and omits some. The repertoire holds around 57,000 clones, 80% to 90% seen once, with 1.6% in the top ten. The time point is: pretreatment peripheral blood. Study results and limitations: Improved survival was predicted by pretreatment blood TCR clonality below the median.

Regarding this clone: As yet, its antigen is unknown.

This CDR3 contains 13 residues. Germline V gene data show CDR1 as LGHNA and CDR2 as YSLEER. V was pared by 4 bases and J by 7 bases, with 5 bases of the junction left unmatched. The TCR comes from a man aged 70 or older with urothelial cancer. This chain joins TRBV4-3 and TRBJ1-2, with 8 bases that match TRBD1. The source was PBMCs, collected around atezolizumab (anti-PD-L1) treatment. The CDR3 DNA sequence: TGCGCCAGCAGCCTCGGACAGGGAGGTGGCTACACCTTC. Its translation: CASSLGQGGGYTF.